This T cell receptor beta chain stems from a study of PD-1 blockade in mismatch repair-deficient tumors. Overall study results and limits: Tumor-resident clones, often undetectable pretreatment in blood, expanded then contracted after pembrolizumab. All three positive peptides came from frameshift mutations, yielding 142 blood TCRs.

The time point is: approximately ten-day in vitro stimulation with candidate mutation-associated neoantigen peptide 1. TCRs were sequenced from three patients responding to pembrolizumab. Under ten ELISpot-reactive neoantigen peptides each drove a 10-day in vitro stimulation. The length of the CDR3 is 15 residues. Germline V lookup: CDR1 SGHTA, CDR2 FQGTGA. With V trimmed by 5 bases and J by 2 bases, 6 bases remained unmatched. Measured with immunoSEQ multiplex PCR; TCRdb has only the in-frame clones, and not every one. The sample holds several thousand clones, more than 85% seen once. With regard to this clone: Its target is not known.

Sequencing used cells cultured in vitro, obtained from a patient treated with pembrolizumab. The chain joins TRBV7-3 to TRBJ2-1, with 7 bases lining up with TRBD1. This TCR derives from an adult with mismatch repair-deficient cancer. CDR3 region: CASSPLGGPYNEQFF. In DNA form, the CDR3 reads TGTGCCAGCAGCCCGTTAGGGGGCCCCTACAATGAGCAGTTCTTC.